Presented here are 20 T cell receptor beta chains from one specimen sequenced in a study of blood T cell repertoires in COVID-19. The method was immunoSEQ multiplex PCR; TCRdb's version includes in-frame clones alone and lacks a portion of them. The data contain 100,000 to 150,000 clones, more than 70% of them singletons. The sample taken for sequencing was peripheral blood. The receptors stem from a woman older than 75 with COVID-19, enrolled during active disease.

The chain links TRBV4-1 to TRBJ1-1; no reliable D call. Germline CDR1 reads MGHRA; CDR2 reads YSYEKL. Trimming removed 2 bases at V and 1 base at J, with 8 bases between. The CDR3 consists of 14 residues. CDR3 amino acids: CASSQQTGNTEAFF. The CDR3 DNA reads as TGCGCCAGCAGCCAACAAACGGGGAACACTGAAGCTTTCTTT.

The chain employs TRBV6-4 and TRBJ1-1; D possibly corresponds to TRBD1 (6 bases). Germline V gives CDR1 MRHNA, CDR2 SNTAGT. Deletions cut 6 bases from V and 1 base from J, with 12 bases between. The CDR3 contains 14 residues. CDR3 protein: CASRPEQGNTEAFF. CDR3 coding DNA: TGTGCCAGCAGGCCCGAACAGGGGAACACTGAAGCTTTCTTT.

This clone came up a few times. This chain joins TRBV15 and TRBJ2-7, with 11 bases identical to TRBD2. Germline values: CDR1 LNHNV, CDR2 YYDKDF (reference sequence). V lost 0 bases to trimming and J lost 6 bases; unmatched junction nucleotides: 4. The CDR3 extends over 15 amino acids. The CDR3 bases are TGTGCCACCAGCAGAGAAAAACTAGCGGGAGCCGAGCAGTACTTC. Amino acids: CATSREKLAGAEQYF.

This rearrangement joins TRBV27 to TRBJ2-6; D remains unclear. The CDR3 runs 14 residues. The V and J ends lost 5 bases and 6 bases respectively, with 11 bases between them. Germline CDR1 and CDR2: MNHEY and SMNVEV (reference sequence). CDR3 region: CASSPSHAANVLTF. CDR3 nucleotides: TGTGCCAGCAGTCCCAGTCATGCGGCCAACGTCCTGACTTTC.

The chain links TRBV5-4 to TRBJ2-5, with a tentative D call TRBD1 (6 bases). The CDR3 length is 16 residues. The V end was cut by 1 base, the J end by 1 base, with 14 bases between. The germline CDR1 and CDR2 sequences are SGHNT and YYREEE (reference sequence). CDR3 in amino acids: CASSLIGQLLQETQYF. The DNA for the CDR3 is TGTGCCAGCAGCTTGATAGGACAGCTTCTCCAAGAGACCCAGTACTTC.

This chain links TRBV19 with TRBJ1-5, with 7 positions matching TRBD1. From germline, CDR1 is LNHDA and CDR2 SQIVND (reference sequence). CDR3 length: 15 residues. Trimming cost V 7 bases and J 0 bases; bases outside gene matches: 6. CDR3 sequence reads: CASTDAGGSNQPQHF. The CDR3 coding sequence is TGTGCCAGTACCGACGCAGGGGGTAGCAATCAGCCCCAGCATTTT.

This clone came up a few times. The V call is TRBV4-1, the J call TRBJ1-6; TRBD1 matches at 7 bases. This CDR3 is built from 15 residues. CDR1 MGHRA and CDR2 YSYEKL come from the germline V gene. J lost 8 bases, V lost 1 base, and 5 bases had no gene match. CDR3 DNA sequence: TGCGCCAGCAGCCAAGCAGGACAGGTTGATTCACCCCTCCACTTT. Amino acids: CASSQAGQVDSPLHF.

This clone was detected only once. The rearrangement joins TRBV6-2 or TRBV6-3 to TRBJ2-5; 11 bases are shared with TRBD2. Germline lookup yields CDR1 MNHEY and CDR2 SVGEGT. The CDR3 sequence is 15 residues long. Trimming took 5 bases from V and 9 from J; bases not matched to a gene: 11. The chain's CDR3 is CASSRRTSGSPSQYF. The CDR3 DNA reads as TGTGCCAGCAGTCGCCGGACTAGCGGGTCCCCCTCCCAGTACTTC.

V and J are TRBV10-3 and TRBJ2-7, with 9 bases aligning to TRBD1. Per germline, CDR1 ENHRY and CDR2 SYGVKD. CDR3 size: 15 residues. V dropped 0 bases and J dropped 6; count of bases not matched to a gene: 6. CDR3 nucleotides: TGTGCCATCAGTGAGTCGGGGACAGGGAGCGGCGAGCAGTACTTC. Translation gives CAISESGTGSGEQYF.

This clone was counted a single time. The rearrangement joins TRBV7-8 to TRBJ2-1, with 7 positions matching TRBD2. Germline CDR1 is SGHVS and CDR2 is FQNEAQ. This CDR3 spans 15 amino acids. Trimming removed 4 bases from V and 3 bases from J; junction bases left unmatched: 6. The CDR3 here is CASSSQSGDYNEQFF. CDR3 in DNA: TGTGCCAGCAGCTCACAGAGCGGGGACTACAATGAGCAGTTCTTC.

V is TRBV5-5 and J is TRBJ1-5; D is possibly TRBD1 (6 bases). CDR3 size: 14 residues. Germline V gene data show CDR1 as SGHKS and CDR2 as YYEKEE (reference sequence). V was pared by 4 bases and J by 3 bases, with 11 bases between. The CDR3 region is CASSLRTVNQPQHF. The CDR3 coding sequence is TGTGCCAGCAGCCTCCGGACAGTCAATCAGCCCCAGCATTTT.

The chain recombines TRBV6-6 with TRBJ1-5; D uncertain. CDR1 is MNHNY and CDR2 is SVGAGI in the germline V gene (reference sequence). CDR3 length: 14 residues. Between the trimmed V and J ends, which lost 2 bases and 7 bases, there was a span of 12 bases. In DNA form, the CDR3 reads TGTGCCAGCAGTTACGACGGAGGCGGACAGCCCCAGCATTTT. As protein: CASSYDGGGQPQHF.

V is TRBV29-1 and J is TRBJ2-1, with 9 bases that match TRBD1. The CDR3 sequence is 14 residues long. The ends lost 6 bases at V and 8 bases at J; junction bases unmatched: 11. Germline loops: CDR1 SQVTM, CDR2 ANQGSEA. CDR3 sequence (DNA): TGCAGCGTCGGAACCGGGACAGGGCGCTATGAGCAGTTCTTC. Its translation: CSVGTGTGRYEQFF.

This clone was seen a handful of times. The J gene is TRBJ1-6, the V gene TRBV15, with 7 bases matching TRBD1. Germline CDR1 reads LNHNV; CDR2 reads YYDKDF (reference sequence). Losses at the gene ends were 2 bases for V and 0 bases for J; bases not matched to a gene: 4. This CDR3 comprises 17 residues. CDR3 residues: CATSRSSGGSYNSPLHF. The DNA for the CDR3 is TGTGCCACCAGCAGATCATCAGGGGGCTCCTATAATTCACCCCTCCACTTT.

V is TRBV14 and J is TRBJ2-3; tentatively, D is TRBD1 (6 bases). Looked up from germline, CDR1 is SGHDN and CDR2 is FVKESK. Trimming cost V 2 bases and J 6 bases, with 21 bases left between them. The CDR3 is made up of 17 amino acids. As DNA, the CDR3 is TGTGCCAGCAGCCAAATACAAAGACCGCCCCAGGGGGATACGCAGTATTTT. The encoded protein is CASSQIQRPPQGDTQYF.

This chain uses TRBV7-9 with TRBJ2-7; tentatively, D is TRBD2 (5 bases). The CDR3 runs to 13 residues. Deletions cut 3 bases from V and 3 bases from J, with 9 bases between. Germline V lookup: CDR1 SEHNR, CDR2 FQNEAQ (reference sequence). The CDR3 region is CASSFLRDYEQYF. CDR3 in DNA: TGTGCCAGCAGCTTTCTTCGGGACTACGAGCAGTACTTC.

This clone was observed a handful of times. J is TRBJ1-5 and V is TRBV7-8, with 7 bases identical to TRBD1. Germline-derived CDR1 and CDR2 are SGHVS and FQNEAQ. Trimming cost V 1 base and J 8 bases; bases outside gene matches: 8. This CDR3 has 15 residues. The CDR3 nucleotides read TGTGCCAGCAGCTTAGGAGGAGGGGGCGAAAAGCCCCAGCATTTT. Amino acid sequence: CASSLGGGGEKPQHF.

In nucleotides, the CDR3 is TGTGCCAGTAAGGATAGCGGGAGGTTTTACAATGAGCAGTTCTTC. This codes for CASKDSGRFYNEQFF. This chain joins TRBV19 and TRBJ2-1; TRBD2 matches 10 bases. Looked up from germline, CDR1 is LNHDA and CDR2 is SQIVND (reference sequence). With V trimmed by 7 bases and J by 4 bases, 7 bases remained unmatched. This CDR3 has 15 amino acids.

Worth noting for this clone: Other nucleotide sequences in the sample specify the same CDR3. The chain links TRBV6-5 to TRBJ2-2; D is perhaps TRBD1 (5 bases). V gave up 7 bases and J gave up 0 bases, with 9 bases separating them. This CDR3 has 14 amino acids. The V gene's germline CDR1 is MNHEY and CDR2 SVGAGI. In nucleotides, the CDR3 is TGTGCCAGCAAGGGGCTTCCGAACACCGGGGAGCTGTTTTTT. Amino acid sequence: CASKGLPNTGELFF.

This clone was counted between two and nine times. The chain is built from TRBV28 and TRBJ1-5, with D tentatively TRBD1 (5 bases). Germline CDR1 is MDHEN and CDR2 is SYDVKM. The CDR3 is 15 amino acids. Trimming removed 1 base at V and 4 bases at J, with 11 bases between. The CDR3 sequence is CASSLLVSGNQPQHF. CDR3 nucleotides: TGTGCCAGCAGTTTATTAGTATCAGGGAATCAGCCCCAGCATTTT.